One and the same sample provided the 27 T cell receptor beta chains below, sequenced in a study of cytomegalovirus exposure and HLA in healthy donors. Produced via immunoSEQ multiplex PCR; TCRdb's table is partial and in-frame only. The table lists around 99,000 clones, 88% of them singletons, with more than 2% in the top ten. Sequences were obtained from PBMCs. Receptor source: a woman aged 18-29 years in good health and CMV-seronegative.

The chain is built from TRBV4-1 and TRBJ2-5; maybe TRBD1 (6 bases). The CDR3 totals 15 residues. Trimming took off 2 bases at V and 1 base at J, with 11 bases between the two ends. Germline CDR1 MGHRA, CDR2 YSYEKL. CDR3 sequence: CASSQSRGSQETQYF. The CDR3 DNA reads as TGCGCCAGCAGCCAATCCAGGGGATCCCAAGAGACCCAGTACTTC.

This rearrangement joins TRBV6-5 to TRBJ2-1; TRBD2 aligns across 10 bases. CDR1 MNHEY and CDR2 SVGAGI come from the germline V gene. This CDR3 spans 15 amino acids. Unmatched junction bases numbered 5, after V lost 2 bases and J lost 7 bases. Here the CDR3 reads CASSYRASGSNEQFF. Here the CDR3 DNA reads TGTGCCAGCAGTTACCGCGCTAGCGGGAGTAATGAGCAGTTCTTC.

J is TRBJ2-7 and V is TRBV27, with a tentative D call TRBD2 (5 bases). Germline V gene data show CDR1 as MNHEY and CDR2 as SMNVEV (reference sequence). The CDR3 loop spans 14 amino acids. V was cut by 8 bases and J by 2 bases, with 16 bases left in between. The CDR3 is CASSTLGHTYEQYF. CDR3 nucleotides: TGTGCCAGCTCGACACTAGGGCATACCTACGAGCAGTACTTC.

The chain couples TRBV2 to TRBJ1-5; D may be TRBD1 (6 bases). Trimming shortened V by 7 bases and J by 4 bases, and 14 bases separated the two germline ends. Germline values: CDR1 SNHLY, CDR2 FYNNEI. The CDR3 contains 14 residues. CDR3 sequence (DNA): TGTGCCAGCAACTCCGGGGGGGCGAATCAGCCCCAGCATTTT. It codes for CASNSGGANQPQHF.

The rearrangement links TRBV7-8 to TRBJ1-1; possibly TRBD1 for D (6 bases). With 5 bases removed from V and 8 bases from J, the gap between germline ends came to 18 bases. The germline gives CDR1 SGHVS, CDR2 FQNEAQ. The CDR3 has 14 amino acids. For the CDR3, the DNA is TGTGCCAGCAGCCACCGAACAGGGCAGATAGAAGCTTTCTTT. Its translation is CASSHRTGQIEAFF. The complete variable domain, with remaining parts taken from reference TRBV7-8 and TRBJ1-1, reads GAGVSQSPRYKVAKRGQDVALRCDPISGHVSLFWYQQALGQGPEFLTYFQNEAQLDKSGLPSDRFFAERPEGSVSTLKIQRTQQEDSAVYLCASSHRTGQIEAFFGQGTRLTVV.

The V call is TRBV18, the J call TRBJ1-5, with D possibly matching TRBD1 (5 bases). Trimming removed 3 bases from V and 7 bases from J, with 10 bases in between. The CDR3 covers 13 residues. Germline CDR1 reads KGHSH; CDR2 reads LQKENI. The CDR3 nucleotides read TGTGCCAGCTCACCGGGGCTAGAACAGCCCCAGCATTTT. Translating it yields CASSPGLEQPQHF. Complete variable domain (other parts from reference TRBV18 and TRBJ1-5): NAGVMQNPRHLVRRRGQEARLRCSPMKGHSHVYWYRQLPEEGLKFMVYLQKENIIDESGMPKERFSAEFPKEGPSILRIQQVVRGDSAAYFCASSPGLEQPQHFGDGTRLSIL.

The chain combines TRBV10-3 with TRBJ2-4, with TRBD2 matching 8 bases. Unmatched junction bases numbered 20, after V lost 10 bases and J lost 6 bases. This CDR3 is built from 17 residues. Germline V CDR1 and CDR2: ENHRY, SYGVKD. In DNA form, the CDR3 reads TGTGCCACATCATCAATCGAGGCGGGGGGCCTTGGAAACATTCAGTACTTC. Its translation: CATSSIEAGGLGNIQYF.

This clone was found a few times. The chain employs TRBV7-3 and TRBJ2-7; D may be TRBD1 (7 bases). Germline values: CDR1 SGHTA, CDR2 FQGTGA. The V end lost 4 bases, the J end lost 2 bases, and 12 bases lay between the germline ends. The CDR3 is 14 amino acids. The CDR3 DNA reads TGTGCCAGCAGCTCCCAGGGGGGAACCTACGAGCAGTACTTC. It translates to CASSSQGGTYEQYF.

The chain recombines TRBV28 with TRBJ2-7, with D unresolved. This CDR3 is 12 amino acids long. V was cut by 6 bases and J by 3 bases, with 9 bases left in between. Germline V gene sequence: CDR1 MDHEN, CDR2 SYDVKM. The CDR3 protein is CASSLSYYEQYF. The CDR3 DNA reads TGTGCCAGCAGCCTCTCTTACTACGAGCAGTACTTC.

The sample holds many counts of this clone. The chain joins TRBV28 to TRBJ2-7; unclear D gene. Germline V CDR1 and CDR2: MDHEN, SYDVKM. V was cut by 3 bases and J by 3 bases, with 9 bases left in between. The CDR3 runs 13 residues. The CDR3: CASSLPELYEQYF. In DNA form, the CDR3 reads TGTGCCAGCAGTTTGCCGGAGCTCTACGAGCAGTACTTC.

The rearrangement joins TRBV19 to TRBJ2-7; TRBD1 agrees at 9 bases. Germline V gives CDR1 LNHDA, CDR2 SQIVND (reference sequence). Unmatched junction bases numbered 12, after V lost 7 bases and J lost 5 bases. The CDR3 has 15 amino acids. The CDR3 reads CASKTSGTGRHEQYF. In nucleotides, the CDR3 is TGTGCCAGTAAAACCTCCGGGACAGGGAGACACGAGCAGTACTTC.

This clone was counted a single time. The chain carries TRBV6-1 and TRBJ2-7, with 9 bases aligning to TRBD1. Germline-derived CDR1 and CDR2 are MNHNS and SASEGT. This CDR3 has 17 amino acids. Unmatched junction bases numbered 8, after V lost 2 bases and J lost 0 bases. CDR3 DNA: TGTGCCAGCAGTGAACGGAGTGGACAGGGGCGCTCCTACGAGCAGTACTTC. It translates to CASSERSGQGRSYEQYF.

This chain links TRBV15 with TRBJ2-5, with D possibly being TRBD2 (5 bases). In germline, CDR1 is LNHNV, CDR2 YYDKDF (reference sequence). CDR3 length equals 13 residues. The V end was cut by 0 bases, the J end by 5 bases, with 7 bases between. CDR3 sequence reads: CATSRDSGETQYF. CDR3 sequence (DNA): TGTGCCACCAGCAGAGATTCGGGGGAGACCCAGTACTTC.

The V call is TRBV4-1, the J call TRBJ2-7; D perhaps matches TRBD1 (6 bases). CDR1 MGHRA and CDR2 YSYEKL come from the germline V gene. The length of the CDR3 is 15 residues. The V end lost 3 bases, the J end lost 0 bases, and 12 bases lay between the germline ends. CDR3 region: CASSQAGTSSYEQYF. The CDR3 DNA reads TGCGCCAGCAGCCAGGCAGGGACAAGCTCCTACGAGCAGTACTTC.

For the CDR3, the DNA is TGTGCCAGCAGTGCGTTAGCGGGGGTTCAAGAGACCCAGTACTTC. Translated: CASSALAGVQETQYF. This chain links TRBV6-4 with TRBJ2-5; 9 positions match TRBD2. Germline lookup yields CDR1 MRHNA and CDR2 SNTAGT. This CDR3 region has 15 residues. The V segment lost 4 bases and the J segment 2 bases; nucleotides outside the gene matches: 5.

The chain is built from TRBV27 and TRBJ2-3; 7 nucleotides line up with TRBD1. This CDR3 spans 14 amino acids. With 7 bases clipped from V and 4 bases from J, the junction kept 8 bases outside the gene matches. Looked up from germline, CDR1 is MNHEY and CDR2 is SMNVEV (reference sequence). Written as DNA, the CDR3 is TGTGCCAGCATGCAGGGGGTTATGTCAGATACGCAGTATTTT. It is translated as CASMQGVMSDTQYF.

This clone was counted a few times. CDR3 sequence (DNA): TGTGCCAGCAGCGTAGTACCAAGCCCTATATACGAGCAGTACTTC. The encoded protein is CASSVVPSPIYEQYF. The genes are TRBV9 and TRBJ2-7, with unresolved D. Germline lookup yields CDR1 SGDLS and CDR2 YYNGEE. Trimming took 0 bases from V and 4 from J, leaving 14 bases between them. The CDR3 loop spans 15 amino acids.

This chain uses TRBV5-1 with TRBJ1-4; possibly TRBD1 for D (5 bases). CDR1 is SGHRS, CDR2 YFSETQ, per germline. Trimming removed 7 bases from V and 8 bases from J, with 18 bases in between. There are 14 residues in the CDR3. The CDR3 bases are TGCGCCAGCTCTTCGGGGGTGGTAGGAGAAAAACTGTTTTTT. Its translation is CASSSGVVGEKLFF.

The chain combines TRBV6-1 with TRBJ1-3; no reliable D call. CDR3 length equals 15 residues. The ends were cut back, 1 base at V and 0 bases at J, with 7 bases in the middle. Looked up from germline, CDR1 is MNHNS and CDR2 is SASEGT. The CDR3 sequence: CASSEVFFSGNTIYF. In DNA, the CDR3 is TGTGCCAGCAGTGAAGTATTTTTCTCTGGAAACACCATATATTTT.

The V and J genes are TRBV15 and TRBJ1-1, with D unclear. The CDR3 extends over 14 amino acids. With 5 bases removed from V and 1 base from J, the gap between germline ends came to 11 bases. Germline values: CDR1 LNHNV, CDR2 YYDKDF (reference sequence). CDR3 bases: TGTGCCACCAGCTCCTGGTTCGGGAACACTGAAGCTTTCTTT. Its protein is CATSSWFGNTEAFF.

The CDR3 DNA sequence: TGCAGCGTTGAGACGGGAACCGGGGAGCTGTTTTTT. Translating gives CSVETGTGELFF. The rearrangement links TRBV29-1 to TRBJ2-2, with D possibly matching TRBD2 (5 bases). Between the trimmed V and J ends, which lost 3 bases and 5 bases, there was a span of 7 bases. The CDR3 totals 12 residues. Germline values: CDR1 SQVTM, CDR2 ANQGSEA.

The gene calls are TRBV6-5 and TRBJ2-3; 11 bases agree with TRBD1. This CDR3 region has 15 residues. J lost 3 bases, V lost 7 bases, and 6 bases had no gene match. Germline values: CDR1 MNHEY, CDR2 SVGAGI. CDR3 sequence: CASKWGTGGTDTQYF. CDR3 DNA sequence: TGTGCCAGCAAGTGGGGGACAGGGGGGACAGATACGCAGTATTTT.

The gene calls are TRBV9 and TRBJ1-5, with D perhaps matching TRBD1 (5 bases). In germline, CDR1 is SGDLS, CDR2 YYNGEE. CDR3 length: 15 amino acids. V lost 4 bases, J lost 4 bases, and 15 bases lay in between. The CDR3 bases are TGTGCCAGCAGCCCCCGGGGGGACTTGAATCAGCCCCAGCATTTT. It codes for CASSPRGDLNQPQHF.

This chain links TRBV7-2 with TRBJ1-1; a weak D match, TRBD1 (6 bases). The CDR3 loop spans 15 amino acids. Germline V CDR1 and CDR2: SGHTA, FQGNSA. Trimming left V 1 base short and J 3 bases short, with 12 bases between. Here the CDR3 reads CASSLGPGEYTEAFF. The CDR3 nucleotides are TGTGCCAGCAGCTTAGGGCCAGGGGAATACACTGAAGCTTTCTTT. The full variable domain, in which reference TRBV7-2 and TRBJ1-1 provide the parts outside the CDR3, is GAGVSQSPSNKVTEKGKDVELRCDPISGHTALYWYRQSLGQGLEFLIYFQGNSAPDKSGLPSDRFSAERTGGSVSTLTIQRTQQEDSAVYLCASSLGPGEYTEAFFGQGTRLTVV.

The chain joins TRBV28 to TRBJ1-2; D not resolved. The CDR3 extends over 16 amino acids. Germline CDR1 MDHEN, CDR2 SYDVKM. V lost 5 bases and J lost 5, with 21 bases in between. The CDR3, as DNA: TGTGCCAGCAGTGCGCGCGGGGTGGGCTCCTCTTATGGCTACACCTTC. Translating gives CASSARGVGSSYGYTF.

The rearrangement joins TRBV4-3 to TRBJ2-7; 9 bases align to TRBD1. Trimming took 1 base from V and 5 from J; bases not matched to a gene: 12. Germline V lookup: CDR1 LGHNA, CDR2 YSLEER. This CDR3 spans 17 amino acids. The CDR3 here is CASSQARGRTGDDEQYF. CDR3 in DNA: TGCGCCAGCAGCCAAGCCAGGGGGCGGACAGGGGATGACGAGCAGTACTTC.

The chain carries TRBV5-4 and TRBJ2-5; 9 nucleotides match TRBD2. V was clipped by 5 bases and J by 5 bases; unmatched bases: 13. CDR3 length equals 16 residues. Looked up from germline, CDR1 is SGHNT and CDR2 is YYREEE (reference sequence). In DNA form, the CDR3 reads TGTGCCAGCAGTTACGGAGGCGGGGGGGCTAGGGAGACCCAGTACTTC. Translated, it gives CASSYGGGGARETQYF.